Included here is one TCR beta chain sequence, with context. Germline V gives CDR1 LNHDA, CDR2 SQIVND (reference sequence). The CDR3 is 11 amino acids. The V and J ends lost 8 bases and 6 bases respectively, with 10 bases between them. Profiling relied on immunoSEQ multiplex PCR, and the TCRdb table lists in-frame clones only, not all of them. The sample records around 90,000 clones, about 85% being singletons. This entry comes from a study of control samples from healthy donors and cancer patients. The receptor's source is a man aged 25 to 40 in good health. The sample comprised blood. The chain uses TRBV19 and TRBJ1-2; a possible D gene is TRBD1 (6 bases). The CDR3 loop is CASRTGNGYTF. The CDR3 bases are TGTGCCAGTCGAACAGGGAATGGCTACACCTTC.